Presented here are 3 T cell receptor beta chains from one specimen sequenced in a study of beta chain features in type 1 diabetes. Study-wide results and limits: TCRB CDR3s from Type 1 diabetes patients were moderately but significantly shorter in all four CD4+ subsets.

Reverse transcribing all isolated RNA meant expressed TCRB transcripts were sequenced. Libraries were prepared by immunoSEQ multiplex PCR; TCRdb keeps only in-frame clonotypes and omits some of them. The profile shows 250,000 to 350,000 clones, about 13% of them singletons. Antigen specificity for these receptors is unknown. Input material: naive CD4+ T cells from blood. These receptors originate from a young man with type 1 diabetes.

This clone occurred a few times. The chain has TRBV7-2 and TRBJ1-5; D is uncertain. CDR3 size: 15 residues. V gave up 3 bases and J gave up 9 bases, with 18 bases separating them. Germline CDR1 reads SGHTA; CDR2 reads FQGNSA. CDR3 DNA sequence: TGTGCCAGCAGCTTCGATTGGAGGCCGCTTTGGCCCCAGCATTTT. This gives the protein CASSFDWRPLWPQHF.

This clone was observed a few times. The chain carries TRBV7-2 and TRBJ2-1, with 16 positions matching TRBD2. The germline gives CDR1 SGHTA, CDR2 FQGNSA. V gave up 5 bases and J gave up 13 bases; unmatched junction bases: 5. The CDR3 loop spans 14 amino acids. DNA of the CDR3: TGTGCCAGCAGCCCCGGGACTAGCGGGAGGGCCCAGTTCTTC. Translating gives CASSPGTSGRAQFF.

This clone was counted between two and nine times. The chain employs TRBV7-3 and TRBJ1-5; D may be TRBD1 (6 bases). Germline V gene data show CDR1 as SGHTA and CDR2 as FQGTGA. V was trimmed by 1 base and J by 6 bases, leaving 13 bases between them. This CDR3 spans 15 amino acids. CDR3 residues: CASSLMGGRGQPQHF. The CDR3 region has the DNA TGTGCCAGCAGCTTAATGGGGGGGCGCGGTCAGCCCCAGCATTTT. The variable domain in full, completed from reference TRBV7-3 and TRBJ1-5, reads GAGVSQTPSNKVTEKGKYVELRCDPISGHTALYWYRQSLGQGPEFLIYFQGTGAADDSGLPNDRFFAVRPEGSVSTLKIQRTERGDSAVYLCASSLMGGRGQPQHFGDGTRLSIL.